Listed below are T cell receptor beta chains from one sample, sequenced in a study of T-cell memory formation after mild COVID-19. TCRdb itself ran the 5' RACE reads through MiXCR, one entry per CDR3 protein. Of 90,000 to 120,000 distinct CDR3 sequences in the sample, around 10% are singletons; the top ten hold around 40%. Sample: PBMCs or a T cell subset sorted from them (not recorded which). These receptor sequences come from a man aged 18 to 30 who had mild COVID-19 (a few samples of this study predate the infection). Cell type and time point are not known. Each CDR3 is given with its conserved first and last residue. A D gene is named only where the DNA matches it firmly. Clone size, where shown, is once, few, many, or a class for clones that have expanded.

size | J | V | D | CDR3 | DNA
few | TRBJ2-1 | TRBV7-3 | - | CASSSSTGGWLNEQFF | TGTGCCAGCAGCTCTTCCACCGGCGGTTGGCTCAATGAGCAGTTCTTC
few | TRBJ2-7 | TRBV29-1 | - | CSVAVWTDFYEQYF | TGCAGCGTGGCCGTGTGGACGGATTTTTACGAGCAGTACTTC
- | TRBJ2-1 | TRBV29-1 | - | CSSGGLNEQFF | TGCAGCTCCGGAGGTTTAAATGAGCAGTTCTTC
few | TRBJ1-2 | TRBV4-1 | - | CASSEAGLEVYYTF | TGCGCCAGCAGCGAGGCAGGGTTGGAGGTTTACTACACCTTC
few | TRBJ2-2 | TRBV27 | - | CACARGAGTGELFF | TGTGCCTGCGCCAGGGGCGCCGGCACCGGGGAGCTGTTTTTT
few | TRBJ1-1 | TRBV11-1 | - | CASIGRGRTEAFF | TGTGCCAGCATTGGGAGGGGAAGGACTGAAGCTTTCTTT
few | TRBJ2-1 | TRBV29-1 | TRBD1 | CSVEGLDRGEYEQFF | TGCAGCGTTGAAGGGCTGGACAGGGGGGAATATGAGCAGTTCTTC
few | TRBJ2-5 | TRBV7-8 | - | CASSPWRGQETQYF | TGTGCCAGCAGCCCTTGGCGGGGCCAAGAGACCCAGTACTTC
- | TRBJ1-5 | TRBV7-9 | - | CASSLGGAPQPQHF | TGTGCCAGCAGCTTAGGAGGGGCCCCCCAGCCCCAGCATTTT
many | TRBJ2-1 | TRBV7-2 | - | CASSPLNYNEQFF | TGTGCCAGCAGCCCACTTAACTACAATGAGCAGTTCTTC
few | TRBJ2-7 | TRBV4-2 | TRBD1 | CASSQAGQGQGKNEQYF | TGTGCCAGCAGCCAAGCCGGACAGGGCCAAGGGAAAAACGAGCAGTACTTC
- | TRBJ2-3 | TRBV15 | - | CATSTEEDTQYF | TGTGCCACCAGCACCGAAGAAGATACGCAGTATTTT
few | TRBJ1-6 | TRBV4-1 | - | CASSQRTSPLHF | TGCGCCAGCAGCCAAAGGACCTCACCCCTCCACTTT
- | TRBJ2-7 | TRBV3-1 | - | CASSPEINSYEQYF | TGTGCCAGCAGCCCTGAGATTAACTCCTACGAGCAGTACTTC
- | TRBJ2-5 | TRBV7-9 | - | CASSLSDRAGETQYF | TGTGCCAGCAGCTTATCCGACAGGGCGGGGGAGACCCAGTACTTC
few | TRBJ2-3 | TRBV20-1 | TRBD2 | CSASFSGSSTDTQYF | TGCAGTGCTAGCTTTAGCGGGTCTAGCACAGATACGCAGTATTTT
few | TRBJ2-7 | TRBV7-9 | - | CASSLPWATEQYF | TGTGCCAGCAGCTTACCATGGGCCACCGAGCAGTACTTC
once | TRBJ2-1 | TRBV7-3 | TRBD2 | CASSRRGGTSGYNEQFF | TGTGCCAGCAGCCGCCGCGGGGGGACTAGCGGATACAATGAGCAGTTCTTC
- | TRBJ2-7 | TRBV15 | - | CATSRDRGSIEQYF | TGTGCCACCAGCAGAGACCGGGGCTCAATTGAGCAGTACTTC
few | TRBJ2-5 | TRBV15 | TRBD1 | CATSRDSGGAGETQYF | TGTGCCACCAGCAGAGATTCAGGGGGCGCCGGGGAGACCCAGTACTTC
- | TRBJ1-5 | TRBV12-3/TRBV12-4 | - | CASSFGSQPQHF | TGTGCCAGCAGTTTCGGGAGCCAGCCCCAGCATTTT
- | TRBJ1-1 | TRBV29-1 | - | CSVVSNTEAFF | TGCAGCGTTGTCTCGAACACTGAAGCTTTCTTT
- | TRBJ1-1 | TRBV29-1 | TRBD1 | CSVDRGGNTEAFF | TGCAGCGTGGACAGGGGGGGAAACACTGAAGCTTTCTTT
many | TRBJ2-1 | TRBV12-3/TRBV12-4 | - | CASSPPRASPNNEQFF | TGTGCCAGCAGTCCCCCCAGGGCTAGCCCTAACAATGAGCAGTTCTTC
few | TRBJ2-3 | TRBV7-8 | - | CASSLARFGGRDTQYF | TGTGCCAGCAGCTTAGCGCGATTCGGGGGGCGAGATACGCAGTATTTT
few | TRBJ2-4 | TRBV9 | TRBD2 | CASSSQRGLAKNIQYF | TGTGCCAGCAGCTCTCAGCGGGGGTTAGCCAAAAACATTCAGTACTTC
- | TRBJ2-3 | TRBV11-2 | - | CASSLEGGRLGRPGKCCTDTQYF | TGTGCCAGCAGCTTAGAAGGGGGGCGATTAGGACGGCCTGGTAAGTGCTGCACAGATACGCAGTATTTT
- | TRBJ1-2 | TRBV4-1 | - | CASSPTDRVRVYNYGYTF | TGCGCCAGCAGCCCCACGGATAGGGTGAGAGTCTACAACTATGGCTACACCTTC
few | TRBJ2-3 | TRBV19 | - | CASSMDSNKVLGTDTQYF | TGTGCCAGTAGTATGGACAGCAATAAAGTCCTGGGCACAGATACGCAGTATTTT
few | TRBJ1-5 | TRBV7-2 | - | CASSLPPGTRDNQPQHF | TGTGCCAGCAGCTTACCCCCGGGGACGAGAGATAATCAGCCCCAGCATTTT
- | TRBJ1-1 | TRBV4-1 | - | CASSQAPTARAEAFF | TGCGCCAGCAGCCAAGCCCCCACAGCCAGAGCTGAAGCTTTCTTT
- | TRBJ2-2 | TRBV9 | - | CASSPRTYISNTGELFF | TGTGCCAGCAGCCCACGGACGTATATTTCGAACACCGGGGAGCTGTTTTTT
few | TRBJ2-5 | TRBV7-9 | - | CASSPPQGRETQYF | TGTGCCAGCAGCCCCCCCCAGGGGCGAGAGACCCAGTACTTC
many | TRBJ2-6 | TRBV4-2 | TRBD1 | CASSQSPGQISGANVLTF | TGTGCCAGCAGCCAATCCCCGGGACAGATCTCTGGGGCCAACGTCCTGACTTTC
many | TRBJ2-1 | TRBV12-3/TRBV12-4 | - | CASSSPGVSSYNEQFF | TGTGCCAGCAGTTCTCCGGGGGTGAGCTCCTACAATGAGCAGTTCTTC